This T cell receptor beta chain was recovered during a study of blood T cell repertoires in COVID-19. Study-wide background: The samples span acute and convalescent COVID-19 from the United States, Italy and Spain. Sample material is recorded as cDNA or gDNA derived from T cells, B-cell-depleted T cells, or PBMCs.

This CDR3 region has 15 residues. V gave up 5 bases and J gave up 3 bases; unmatched junction bases: 7. Germline CDR1 is LGHDT and CDR2 is YNNKEL (reference sequence). In the study's own analysis: Amplification of reference gene primers was used by the study to estimate nucleated cell counts. The protocol was immunoSEQ multiplex PCR, while the TCRdb copy is restricted to in-frame clones and leaves out a portion. V and J calls and clone size are given by that table; D and trimming were obtained from the DNA. Here the sample spans about 120,000 clones, around 89% being singletons. This clone showed up just once.

The rearrangement uses TRBV3-1 (or the pseudogene TRBV3-2) and TRBJ2-7; the match to TRBD2 covers 10 bases. This clonotype was obtained from an older man with active or convalescent COVID-19. The specimen sequenced was peripheral blood. This chain's CDR3 is CASSSTSGTLYEQYF. The CDR3 DNA reads as TGTGCCAGCAGCTCCACTAGCGGGACTCTCTACGAGCAGTACTTC.